The 27 T cell receptor beta chains below were found in one sample sequenced in a study of regulatory T cells in long-lasting Graves disease. Indicated time point: newly diagnosed GD, antithyroid drugs for less than 3 months. The TCR library was prepared using RNA isolated from PBMCs. Arm-PCR with iRepertoire HTBI primers amplified the CDR3 regions for these TCR beta libraries. One entry per CDR3 protein results from TCRdb running MiXCR on the multiplex PCR reads. The table shows fewer than 650,000 distinct CDR3 sequences, with roughly 15% occurring only once. In addition, the sample was reused for a study of T cells in Graves' hyperthyroidism and ophthalmopathy.

Source: peripheral blood mononuclear cells (PBMCs), taken at new diagnosis, from a patient treated with antithyroid drugs. The receptors come from a man aged 18 to 29 with Graves disease.

The table lists this clonotype with many counts. The chain is built from TRBV28 and TRBJ1-2; TRBD1 aligns across 8 bases. There are 15 residues in the CDR3. Per the germline V gene, CDR1 is MDHEN and CDR2 is SYDVKM. With 5 bases clipped from V and 4 bases from J, the junction kept 9 bases outside the gene matches. The CDR3 DNA sequence: TGTGCCAGCAGTCTTCCTCCAGGGGGCGGCTATGGCTACACCTTC. Protein product: CASSLPPGGGYGYTF.

The rearrangement links TRBV13 to TRBJ2-2; D is perhaps TRBD1 (5 bases). V lost 4 bases, J lost 8 bases, and 11 bases lay in between. The CDR3 extends over 13 amino acids. Germline CDR1 and CDR2: PRHDT and FYEKMQ (reference sequence). The CDR3 region is CASSYSQGGELFF. CDR3 coding DNA: TGTGCCAGCAGCTACTCCCAGGGAGGGGAGCTGTTTTTT. Variable domain in full (rest from reference TRBV13 and TRBJ2-2): AAGVIQSPRHLIKEKRETATLKCYPIPRHDTVYWYQQGPGQDPQFLISFYEKMQSDKGSIPDRFSAQQFSDYHSELNMSSLELGDSALYFCASSYSQGGELFFGEGSRLTVL.

This sequence joins TRBV9 and TRBJ2-1; D could derive from TRBD1 or TRBD2 (5 bases each). The germline gives CDR1 SGDLS, CDR2 YYNGEE. Trimming took off 0 bases at V and 10 bases at J, with 11 bases between the two ends. The CDR3 loop spans 13 amino acids. Here the CDR3 DNA reads TGTGCCAGCAGCGTAGTCCAGGGACGGGAGCAGTTCTTC. This gives the protein CASSVVQGREQFF.

This clonotype was observed at least ten times. The rearrangement links TRBV28 to TRBJ2-3, with D perhaps matching TRBD2 (6 bases). Trimming stripped 2 bases from V and 2 bases from J, with 8 bases between. Germline CDR1 reads MDHEN; CDR2 reads SYDVKM. The CDR3 is made up of 14 amino acids. CDR3: CASSLTGDTDTQYF. For the CDR3, the DNA is TGTGCCAGCAGTTTAACGGGGGACACAGATACGCAGTATTTT.

The chain joins TRBV5-1 to TRBJ2-1, with 12 bases identical to TRBD2. CDR1 is SGHRS and CDR2 is YFSETQ in the germline V gene. The CDR3 is made up of 17 amino acids. J lost 7 bases, V lost 4 bases, and 12 bases had no gene match. CDR3 DNA sequence: TGCGCCAGCAGCCAAGGGGGACTAGCGGGCGAAGGGAATGAGCAGTTCTTC. Amino acid sequence: CASSQGGLAGEGNEQFF.

The CDR3 region is CSARRGYPNYGYTF. In DNA form, the CDR3 reads TGCAGTGCTAGAAGGGGCTACCCTAACTATGGCTACACCTTC. The genes are TRBV20-1 and TRBJ1-2; D possibly corresponds to TRBD1 (5 bases). The V gene's germline CDR1 is DFQATT and CDR2 SNEGSKA (reference sequence). V was clipped by 2 bases and J by 0 bases, with 10 bases between them. The CDR3 consists of 14 residues.

This rearrangement joins TRBV25-1 to TRBJ2-1, with 13 nucleotides matching TRBD2. The CDR3 has 15 residues. With 6 bases clipped from V and 10 bases from J, the junction kept 9 bases outside the gene matches. Germline values: CDR1 MGHDK, CDR2 SYGVNS. The CDR3: CASRKTSGRAGEQFF. In nucleotides, the CDR3 is TGTGCCAGCAGGAAAACTAGCGGGAGGGCCGGAGAGCAGTTCTTC.

The sample holds many counts of this clonotype. The gene calls are TRBV7-3 and TRBJ2-6, with D unclear. The CDR3 runs 15 residues. V lost 5 bases to trimming and J lost 2 bases, with 10 bases between them. Germline CDR1 reads SGHTA; CDR2 reads FQGTGA. The CDR3 loop reads CASSLEFAGANVLTF. CDR3 DNA: TGTGCCAGCAGCCTGGAGTTTGCTGGGGCCAACGTCCTGACTTTC. Filled out from reference TRBV7-3 and TRBJ2-6, the complete variable domain reads GAGVSQTPSNKVTEKGKYVELRCDPISGHTALYWYRQSLGQGPEFLIYFQGTGAADDSGLPNDRFFAVRPEGSVSTLKIQRTERGDSAVYLCASSLEFAGANVLTFGAGSRLTVL.

About this clonotype itself: It is likely a read error, because the conserved phenylalanine at the end of the CDR3 is missing. The J gene is TRBJ2-5, the V gene TRBV28, with unresolved D. In germline, CDR1 is MDHEN, CDR2 SYDVKM. This CDR3 comprises 13 residues. V was trimmed by 8 bases and J by 5 bases, leaving 15 bases between them. The CDR3 region has the DNA TGTGCCAGCCGCCTGCCGGCTAGGGAGACCCAGTACTCC. This sequence encodes CASRLPARETQYS.

This clonotype was counted many times. The CDR3 nucleotides read TGCAGTGCTAGAGACGGGCAGGGTGGGCCTAACTATGGCTACACCTTC. It specifies CSARDGQGGPNYGYTF. The rearrangement joins TRBV20-1 to TRBJ1-2, with a possible D match to TRBD1 (5 bases). Germline values: CDR1 DFQATT, CDR2 SNEGSKA (reference sequence). The V gene lost 0 bases and the J gene lost 0 bases, with 14 bases spanning the gap. The CDR3 spans 16 residues.

This clonotype turned up a few times. The gene calls are TRBV30 and TRBJ2-3, with 9 bases matching TRBD2. In germline, CDR1 is GTSNPN, CDR2 SVGIG (reference sequence). The CDR3 totals 14 residues. V trimming: 2 bases; J trimming: 1 base; junction bases outside the gene matches: 1. CDR3 sequence (DNA): TGTGCCTGGAGTAGGACTAGCGGCACAGATACGCAGTATTTT. It codes for CAWSRTSGTDTQYF. Drawing the rest from reference TRBV30 and TRBJ2-3, the complete variable domain is SQTIHQWPATLVQPVGSPLSLECTVEGTSNPNLYWYRQAAGRGLQLLFYSVGIGQISSEVPQNLSASRPQDRQFILSSKKLLLSDSGFYLCAWSRTSGTDTQYFGPGTRLTVL.

This clonotype showed up many times. The chain couples TRBV20-1 to TRBJ2-7; a possible D gene is TRBD1 (6 bases). Trimming took off 0 bases at V and 0 bases at J, with 12 bases between the two ends. Germline V lookup: CDR1 DFQATT, CDR2 SNEGSKA (reference sequence). This CDR3 region has 15 residues. This CDR3 reads CSAREQGSFSYEQYF. Written as DNA, the CDR3 is TGCAGTGCTAGAGAACAGGGTTCTTTCTCCTACGAGCAGTACTTC.

The rearrangement joins TRBV7-8 to TRBJ2-1; D uncertain. Germline V CDR1 and CDR2: SGHVS, FQNEAQ. Trimming left V 2 bases short and J 9 bases short, with 11 bases between. CDR3 length: 13 residues. The CDR3 nucleotides read TGTGCCAGCAGCTTACCCCCATTGTCTGAGCAGTTCTTC. It specifies CASSLPPLSEQFF.

This clonotype was counted only a few times. The chain carries TRBV20-1 and TRBJ2-2; no reliable D call. The CDR3 is made up of 13 amino acids. V lost 3 bases and J 4 bases, leaving 9 bases between the germline ends. Germline CDR1 and CDR2: DFQATT and SNEGSKA (reference sequence). The chain's CDR3 is CSARPGSTGELFF. DNA for the CDR3: TGCAGTGCTAGGCCCGGGTCCACCGGGGAGCTGTTTTTT.

In this sample, this clonotype turned up many times. The DNA for the CDR3 is TGTGCCAGCAGCTTAGAGCTCGGCGGGAGGGCCGCCGGGGAGCTGTTTTTT. Protein sequence: CASSLELGGRAAGELFF. The chain uses TRBV7-2 and TRBJ2-2; TRBD2 agrees at 9 bases. CDR3 size: 17 residues. V lost 1 base, J lost 6 bases, and 9 bases stayed unmatched. Germline lookup yields CDR1 SGHTA and CDR2 FQGNSA.

There are a few counts of this clonotype. The rearrangement links TRBV20-1 to TRBJ1-2; 9 bases line up with TRBD1. This CDR3 is built from 13 residues. V lost 6 bases and J lost 7; bases outside the gene matches: 9. The germline CDR1 and CDR2 sequences are DFQATT and SNEGSKA (reference sequence). The CDR3 is CSATPGQGSGYTF. The CDR3 coding sequence is TGCAGTGCCACTCCGGGACAGGGATCTGGCTACACCTTC.

This clonotype was recorded many times. J is TRBJ1-1 and V is TRBV5-1, with 8 positions matching TRBD1. The CDR3 length is 16 residues. Germline V gene data show CDR1 as SGHRS and CDR2 as YFSETQ. J lost 0 bases, V lost 3 bases, and 7 bases had no gene match. The CDR3 loop reads CASSYHRGSMNTEAFF. CDR3 bases: TGCGCCAGCAGCTATCACAGGGGGTCCATGAACACTGAAGCTTTCTTT.

This clonotype was counted between two and nine times. The chain uses TRBV11-2 and TRBJ2-2, with D tentatively TRBD1 (6 bases). This CDR3 region has 15 residues. The germline V and J ends were trimmed by 5 bases and 4 bases, with 14 bases remaining between them. Germline V CDR1 and CDR2: SGHAT, FQNNGV. CDR3 sequence (DNA): TGTGCCAGCAGCCAGGGGCGGACGAGCACCGGGGAGCTGTTTTTT. Amino acids: CASSQGRTSTGELFF.

This chain links TRBV15 with TRBJ2-4, with TRBD1 matching 9 bases. Germline trimming cut 5 bases from V and 15 bases from J; bases unmatched to any gene: 14. The CDR3 is 14 amino acids. Germline CDR1 and CDR2: LNHNV and YYDKDF (reference sequence). The CDR3 bases are TGTGCCACCAGCCCAGACCCGGGACAGGGTTTCGGGTACTTC. It is translated as CATSPDPGQGFGYF.

This sequence joins TRBV27 and TRBJ2-5; D possibly corresponds to TRBD1 (6 bases). Trimming pared 3 bases from V and 0 bases from J, leaving 8 bases between. The CDR3 spans 14 residues. Germline V gene data show CDR1 as MNHEY and CDR2 as SMNVEV (reference sequence). The CDR3 sequence is CASSFRGHQETQYF. CDR3 nucleotides: TGTGCCAGCAGTTTCAGGGGCCACCAAGAGACCCAGTACTTC.

The V and J genes are TRBV27 and TRBJ2-7; possibly TRBD1 or TRBD2 for D (5 bases each). Germline V lookup: CDR1 MNHEY, CDR2 SMNVEV (reference sequence). The CDR3 runs to 14 residues. The ends were cut back, 6 bases at V and 0 bases at J, with 12 bases in the middle. CDR3 nucleotides: TGTGCCAGCAGCGGGACCTCGAGCTCCTACGAGCAGTACTTC. Amino acids: CASSGTSSSYEQYF.

There are a few counts of this clonotype. The V and J genes are TRBV27 and TRBJ2-3; D is tentatively TRBD1 or TRBD2 (6 bases each). Judging by the DNA end, TRBJ2-5 fits better; the J call may be wrong. The CDR3 contains 15 residues. Germline V CDR1 and CDR2: MNHEY, SMNVEV (reference sequence). CDR3 coding DNA: TGTGCCAGCAGTTTGGGCGGGAAGGGGGGAGAGACCCAGTACTTC. This codes for CASSLGGKGGETQYF.

The chain employs TRBV27 and TRBJ1-5; no firm D call. CDR1 is MNHEY, CDR2 SMNVEV, per germline (reference sequence). This CDR3 contains 13 residues. Trimming took off 3 bases at V and 7 bases at J, with 10 bases between the two ends. CDR3 coding DNA: TGTGCCAGCAGTTTCGGCAGGAGCCAGCCCCAGCATTTT. Translated, it gives CASSFGRSQPQHF.

This clonotype was seen repeatedly, ten times or more. The chain carries TRBV30 and TRBJ1-2; 7 nucleotides line up with TRBD1. After removal of 1 base from V and 2 bases from J, the junction contained 1 base not matched to a gene. This CDR3 is 13 amino acids long. The V gene's germline CDR1 is GTSNPN and CDR2 SVGIG (reference sequence). The CDR3 coding sequence is TGTGCCTGGAGTGCGACAGGGAACTATGGCTACACCTTC. It specifies CAWSATGNYGYTF.

The gene calls are TRBV9 and TRBJ1-3, with D perhaps TRBD1 (6 bases). Per germline, CDR1 SGDLS and CDR2 YYNGEE. V gave up 0 bases and J gave up 2 bases, with 9 bases separating them. The CDR3 length is 15 residues. The chain's CDR3 is CASSVDGQPGNTIYF. DNA for the CDR3: TGTGCCAGCAGCGTAGATGGACAGCCTGGAAACACCATATATTTT. The whole variable domain, remainder taken from reference TRBV9 and TRBJ1-3, is DSGVTQTPKHLITATGQRVTLRCSPRSGDLSVYWYQQSLDQGLQFLIQYYNGEERAKGNILERFSAQQFPDLHSELNLSSLELGDSALYFCASSVDGQPGNTIYFGEGSWLTVV.

This clonotype has ten or more counts. The chain links TRBV6-5 to TRBJ2-7; 10 nucleotides match TRBD2. CDR3 length equals 15 residues. The junction had 5 bases not matched to a gene; V was cut back by 2 bases and J by 4 bases. Germline V CDR1 and CDR2: MNHEY, SVGAGI. Here the CDR3 DNA reads TGTGCCAGCAGTTACCTAGCGGGAGCGAGTTACGAGCAGTACTTC. Its protein product is CASSYLAGASYEQYF.

Notes on this clonotype: A much larger clone lies a single base off, so this may be a read error. The J gene is TRBJ1-1, the V gene TRBV12-3 or TRBV12-4; D uncertain. The CDR3 contains 12 residues. The CDR3: CASSFFDTEALF. CDR3 nucleotide sequence: TGTGCCAGCAGTTTTTTTGACACTGAAGCTCTCTTT.